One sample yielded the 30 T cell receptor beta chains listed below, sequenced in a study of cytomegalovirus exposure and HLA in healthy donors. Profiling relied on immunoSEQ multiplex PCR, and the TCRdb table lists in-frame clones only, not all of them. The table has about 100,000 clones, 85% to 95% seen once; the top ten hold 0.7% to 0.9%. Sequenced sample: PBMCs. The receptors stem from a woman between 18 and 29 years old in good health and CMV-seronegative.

Here the CDR3 DNA reads TGTGCCAGCAGCGGCCATGGGGGACAGGGGGCGCAGACCAAAAACATTCAGTACTTC. Amino acids: CASSGHGGQGAQTKNIQYF. The genes are TRBV9 and TRBJ2-4; TRBD1 matches 12 bases. The CDR3 is 19 amino acids. Germline-derived CDR1 and CDR2 are SGDLS and YYNGEE. Trimming cost V 3 bases and J 2 bases; bases outside gene matches: 12.

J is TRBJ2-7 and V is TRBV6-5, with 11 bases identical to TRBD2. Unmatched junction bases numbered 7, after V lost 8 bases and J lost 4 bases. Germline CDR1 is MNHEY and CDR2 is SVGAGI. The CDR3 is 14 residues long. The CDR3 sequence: CASVGASGRYEQYF. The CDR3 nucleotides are TGTGCCAGCGTAGGGGCTAGCGGGAGGTACGAGCAGTACTTC.

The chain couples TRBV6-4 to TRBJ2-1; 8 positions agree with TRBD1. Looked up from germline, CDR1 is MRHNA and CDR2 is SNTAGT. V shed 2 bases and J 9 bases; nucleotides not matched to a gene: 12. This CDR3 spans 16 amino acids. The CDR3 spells CASSDGAGTGRGEQFF. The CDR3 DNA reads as TGTGCCAGCAGTGACGGGGCAGGGACAGGCAGGGGTGAGCAGTTCTTC.

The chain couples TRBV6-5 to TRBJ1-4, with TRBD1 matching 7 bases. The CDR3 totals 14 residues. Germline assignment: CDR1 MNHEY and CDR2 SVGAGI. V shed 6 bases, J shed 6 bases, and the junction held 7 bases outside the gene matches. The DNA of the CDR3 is TGTGCCAGCAGCCCGACAGGGAATCATGAAAAACTGTTTTTT. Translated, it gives CASSPTGNHEKLFF.

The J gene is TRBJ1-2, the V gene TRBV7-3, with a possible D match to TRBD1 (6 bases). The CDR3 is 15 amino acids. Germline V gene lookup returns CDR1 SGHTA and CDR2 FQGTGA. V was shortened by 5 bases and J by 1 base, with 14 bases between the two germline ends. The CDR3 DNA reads TGTGCCAGCAGCCCGACAGGAGGAGTTAACTATGGCTACACCTTC. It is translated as CASSPTGGVNYGYTF. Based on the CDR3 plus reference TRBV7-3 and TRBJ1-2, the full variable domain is GAGVSQTPSNKVTEKGKYVELRCDPISGHTALYWYRQSLGQGPEFLIYFQGTGAADDSGLPNDRFFAVRPEGSVSTLKIQRTERGDSAVYLCASSPTGGVNYGYTFGSGTRLTVV.

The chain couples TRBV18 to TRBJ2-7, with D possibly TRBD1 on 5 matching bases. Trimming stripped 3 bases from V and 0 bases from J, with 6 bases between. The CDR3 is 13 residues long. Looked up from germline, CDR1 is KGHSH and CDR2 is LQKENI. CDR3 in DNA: TGTGCCAGCTCACCGGACACCTCCTACGAGCAGTACTTC. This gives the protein CASSPDTSYEQYF.

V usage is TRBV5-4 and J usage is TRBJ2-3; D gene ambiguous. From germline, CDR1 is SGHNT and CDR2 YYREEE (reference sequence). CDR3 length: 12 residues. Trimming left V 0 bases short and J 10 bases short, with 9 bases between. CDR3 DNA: TGTGCCAGCAGCTTGGGCGCCTTAGCGCAGTATTTT. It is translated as CASSLGALAQYF.

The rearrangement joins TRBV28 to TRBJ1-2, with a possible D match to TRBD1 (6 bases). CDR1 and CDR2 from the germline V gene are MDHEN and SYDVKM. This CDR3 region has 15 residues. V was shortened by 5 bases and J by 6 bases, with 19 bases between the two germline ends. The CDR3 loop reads CASSQLLTGINGYTF. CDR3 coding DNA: TGTGCCAGCAGTCAACTCTTGACAGGTATTAATGGCTACACCTTC.

CDR3 bases: TGCGCCAGCAGCCAATCGGAGGGAATCTACGAGCAGTACTTC. Translation: CASSQSEGIYEQYF. This rearrangement joins TRBV4-1 to TRBJ2-7; the D gene is possibly TRBD2 (6 bases). Germline lookup yields CDR1 MGHRA and CDR2 YSYEKL. This CDR3 spans 14 amino acids. V was shortened by 2 bases and J by 3 bases, with 11 bases between the two germline ends.

Written as DNA, the CDR3 is TGTGCCAGTAGTATTTCAGCGGCGAGCTCCTACGAGCAGTACTTC. Translated: CASSISAASSYEQYF. The rearrangement uses TRBV19 and TRBJ2-7; maybe TRBD2 (5 bases). The CDR3 spans 15 residues. Germline CDR1 LNHDA, CDR2 SQIVND (reference sequence). V was clipped by 3 bases and J by 0 bases, with 12 bases between them.

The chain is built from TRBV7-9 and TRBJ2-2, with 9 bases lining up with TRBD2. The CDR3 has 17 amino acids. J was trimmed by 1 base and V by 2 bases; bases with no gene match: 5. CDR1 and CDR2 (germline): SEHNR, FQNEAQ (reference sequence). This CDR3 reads CASSLSGAGGNTGELFF. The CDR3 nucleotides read TGTGCCAGCAGCTTAAGTGGAGCGGGGGGGAACACCGGGGAGCTGTTTTTT. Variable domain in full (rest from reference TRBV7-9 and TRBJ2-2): DTGVSQNPRHKITKRGQNVTFRCDPISEHNRLYWYRQTLGQGPEFLTYFQNEAQLEKSRLLSDRFSAERPKGSFSTLEIQRTEQGDSAMYLCASSLSGAGGNTGELFFGEGSRLTVL.

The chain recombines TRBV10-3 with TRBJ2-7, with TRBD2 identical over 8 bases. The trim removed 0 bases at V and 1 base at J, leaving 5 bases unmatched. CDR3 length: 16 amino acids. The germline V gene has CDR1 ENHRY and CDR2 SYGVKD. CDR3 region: CAISESQRGRSYEQYF. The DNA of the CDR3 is TGTGCCATCAGTGAGTCCCAGCGGGGGCGATCCTACGAGCAGTACTTC.

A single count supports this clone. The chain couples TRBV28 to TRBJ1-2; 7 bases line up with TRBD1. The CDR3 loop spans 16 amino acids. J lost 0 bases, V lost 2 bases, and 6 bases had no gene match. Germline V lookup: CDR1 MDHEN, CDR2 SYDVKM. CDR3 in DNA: TGTGCCAGCAGTTTAAGGTGGGGGACAGCTAACTATGGCTACACCTTC. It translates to CASSLRWGTANYGYTF.

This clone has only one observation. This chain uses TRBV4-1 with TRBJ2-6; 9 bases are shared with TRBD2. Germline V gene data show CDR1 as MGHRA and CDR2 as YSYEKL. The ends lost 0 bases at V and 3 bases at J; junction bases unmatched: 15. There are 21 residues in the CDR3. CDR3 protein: CASSQDSLKGLALGGANVLTF. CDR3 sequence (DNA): TGCGCCAGCAGCCAAGATTCGTTGAAGGGACTAGCTTTAGGTGGGGCCAACGTCCTGACTTTC.

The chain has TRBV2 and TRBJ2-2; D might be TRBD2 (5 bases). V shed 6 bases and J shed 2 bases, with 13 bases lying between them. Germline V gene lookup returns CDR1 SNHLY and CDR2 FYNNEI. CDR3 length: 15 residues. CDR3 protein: CASRTTGVNTGELFF. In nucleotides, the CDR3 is TGTGCCAGCAGAACTACCGGGGTCAACACCGGGGAGCTGTTTTTT.

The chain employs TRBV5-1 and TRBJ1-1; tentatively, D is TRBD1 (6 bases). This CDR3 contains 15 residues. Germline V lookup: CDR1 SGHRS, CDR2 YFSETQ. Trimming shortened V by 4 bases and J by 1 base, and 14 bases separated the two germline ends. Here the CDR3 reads CASSPPSTGNTEAFF. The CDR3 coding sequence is TGCGCCAGCAGCCCTCCCTCGACAGGGAACACTGAAGCTTTCTTT.

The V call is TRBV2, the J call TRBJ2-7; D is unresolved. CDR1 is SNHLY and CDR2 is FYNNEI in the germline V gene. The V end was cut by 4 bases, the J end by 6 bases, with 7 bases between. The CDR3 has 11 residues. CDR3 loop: CASSAQVEQYF. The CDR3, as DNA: TGTGCCAGCAGTGCGCAGGTCGAGCAGTACTTC.

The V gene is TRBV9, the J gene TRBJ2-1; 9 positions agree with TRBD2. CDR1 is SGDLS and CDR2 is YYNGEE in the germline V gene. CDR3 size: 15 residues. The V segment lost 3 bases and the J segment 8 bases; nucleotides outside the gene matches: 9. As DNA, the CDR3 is TGTGCCAGCAGCGGTAGCGGGGGCTTTTCGTATGAGCAGTTCTTC. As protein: CASSGSGGFSYEQFF.

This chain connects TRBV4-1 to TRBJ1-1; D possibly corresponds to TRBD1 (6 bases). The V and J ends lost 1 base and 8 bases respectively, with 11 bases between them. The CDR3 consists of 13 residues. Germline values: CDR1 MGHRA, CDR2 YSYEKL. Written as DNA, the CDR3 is TGCGCCAGCAGCCAAGTGCAGGGGAAAGAAGCTTTCTTT. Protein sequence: CASSQVQGKEAFF.

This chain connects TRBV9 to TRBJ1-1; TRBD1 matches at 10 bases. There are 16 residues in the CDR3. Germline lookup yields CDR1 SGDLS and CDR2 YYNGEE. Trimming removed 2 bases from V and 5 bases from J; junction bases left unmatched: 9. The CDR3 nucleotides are TGTGCCAGCAGCGTCAGCCGGGACAGGGGAAGAACTGAAGCTTTCTTT. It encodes CASSVSRDRGRTEAFF.

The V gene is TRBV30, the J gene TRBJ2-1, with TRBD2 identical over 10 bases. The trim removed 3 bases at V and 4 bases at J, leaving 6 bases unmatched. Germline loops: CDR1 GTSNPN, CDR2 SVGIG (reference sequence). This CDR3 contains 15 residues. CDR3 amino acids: CAWRNPSGSYNEQFF. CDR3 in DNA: TGTGCCTGGAGAAACCCTAGCGGGAGTTACAATGAGCAGTTCTTC. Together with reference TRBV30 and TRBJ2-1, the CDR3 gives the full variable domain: SQTIHQWPATLVQPVGSPLSLECTVEGTSNPNLYWYRQAAGRGLQLLFYSVGIGQISSEVPQNLSASRPQDRQFILSSKKLLLSDSGFYLCAWRNPSGSYNEQFFGPGTRLTVL.

In nucleotides, the CDR3 is TGTGCCAGCAGCGTAGCAGGCCTAGCGGGACAACAAGAGACCCAGTACTTC. This encodes CASSVAGLAGQQETQYF. The chain joins TRBV9 to TRBJ2-5; TRBD2 matches at 9 bases. This CDR3 has 17 residues. Germline V gene data show CDR1 as SGDLS and CDR2 as YYNGEE. V lost 0 bases, J lost 2 bases, and 8 bases stayed unmatched.

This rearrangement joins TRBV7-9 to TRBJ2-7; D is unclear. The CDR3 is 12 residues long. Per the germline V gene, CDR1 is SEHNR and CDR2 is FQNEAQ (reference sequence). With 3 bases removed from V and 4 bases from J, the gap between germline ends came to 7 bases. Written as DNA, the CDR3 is TGTGCCAGCAGCTTCCAGGATTACGAGCAGTACTTC. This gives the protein CASSFQDYEQYF.

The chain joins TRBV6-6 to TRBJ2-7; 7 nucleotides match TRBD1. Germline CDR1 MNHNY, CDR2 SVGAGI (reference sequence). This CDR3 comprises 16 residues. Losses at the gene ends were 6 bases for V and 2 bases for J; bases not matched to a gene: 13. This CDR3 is CASSNSQGLTTYEQYF. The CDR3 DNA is TGTGCCAGCAGCAATTCACAGGGGCTTACTACCTACGAGCAGTACTTC.

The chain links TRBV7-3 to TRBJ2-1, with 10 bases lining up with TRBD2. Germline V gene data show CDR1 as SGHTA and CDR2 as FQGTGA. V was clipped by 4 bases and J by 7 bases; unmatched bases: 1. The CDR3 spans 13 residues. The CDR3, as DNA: TGTGCCAGCAGCTCGGGACTAGCGAATGAGCAGTTCTTC. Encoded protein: CASSSGLANEQFF.

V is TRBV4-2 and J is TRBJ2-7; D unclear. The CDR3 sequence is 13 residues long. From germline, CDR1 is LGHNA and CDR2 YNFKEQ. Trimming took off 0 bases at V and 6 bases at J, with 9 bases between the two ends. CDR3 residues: CASSQDRVSEQYF. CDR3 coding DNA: TGTGCCAGCAGCCAAGATCGCGTGAGCGAGCAGTACTTC.

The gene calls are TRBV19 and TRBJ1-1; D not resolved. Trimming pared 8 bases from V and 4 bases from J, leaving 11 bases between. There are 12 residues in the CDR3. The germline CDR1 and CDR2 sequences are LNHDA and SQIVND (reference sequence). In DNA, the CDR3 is TGTGCCAGTTTTCAGCGGATCACTGAAGCTTTCTTT. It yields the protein CASFQRITEAFF. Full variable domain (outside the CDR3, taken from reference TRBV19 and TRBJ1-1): DGGITQSPKYLFRKEGQNVTLSCEQNLNHDAMYWYRQDPGQGLRLIYYSQIVNDFQKGDIAEGYSVSREKKESFPLTVTSAQKNPTAFYLCASFQRITEAFFGQGTRLTVV.

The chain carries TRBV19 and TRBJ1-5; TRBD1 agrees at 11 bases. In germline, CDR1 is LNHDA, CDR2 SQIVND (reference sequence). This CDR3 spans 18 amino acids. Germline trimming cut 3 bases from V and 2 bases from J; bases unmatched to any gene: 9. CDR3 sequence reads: CASSMDRGRIYGNQPQHF. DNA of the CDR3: TGTGCCAGTAGTATGGACAGGGGGCGGATTTATGGCAATCAGCCCCAGCATTTT. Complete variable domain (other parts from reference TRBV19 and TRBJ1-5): DGGITQSPKYLFRKEGQNVTLSCEQNLNHDAMYWYRQDPGQGLRLIYYSQIVNDFQKGDIAEGYSVSREKKESFPLTVTSAQKNPTAFYLCASSMDRGRIYGNQPQHFGDGTRLSIL.

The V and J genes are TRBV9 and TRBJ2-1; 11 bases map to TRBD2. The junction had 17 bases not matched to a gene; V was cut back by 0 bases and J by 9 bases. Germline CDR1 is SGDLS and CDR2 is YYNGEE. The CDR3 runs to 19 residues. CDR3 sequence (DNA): TGTGCCAGCAGCGTAGGCACTAGCGGGGGACTAAGTATTAAAGGTGAGCAGTTCTTC. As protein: CASSVGTSGGLSIKGEQFF.

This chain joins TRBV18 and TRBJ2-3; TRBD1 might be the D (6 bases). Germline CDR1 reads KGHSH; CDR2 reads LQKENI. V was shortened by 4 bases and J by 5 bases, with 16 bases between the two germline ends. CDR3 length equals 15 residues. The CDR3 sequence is CASSQTGIERDTQYF. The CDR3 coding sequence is TGTGCCAGCTCACAGACAGGTATTGAAAGAGATACGCAGTATTTT. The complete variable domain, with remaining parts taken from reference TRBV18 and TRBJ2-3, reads NAGVMQNPRHLVRRRGQEARLRCSPMKGHSHVYWYRQLPEEGLKFMVYLQKENIIDESGMPKERFSAEFPKEGPSILRIQQVVRGDSAAYFCASSQTGIERDTQYFGPGTRLTVL.